Here is one TCR beta chain with its context. The CDR3 covers 13 residues. V was trimmed by 7 bases and J by 5 bases, leaving 15 bases between them. Per germline, CDR1 SGHDN and CDR2 FVKESK. The sample belongs to a study of long-term antiretroviral therapy in people with HIV. The assay used was immunoSEQ (version v3.0), run at survey level. Generated by immunoSEQ multiplex PCR, the TCRdb table keeps only in-frame clones and is missing some. The sample holds around 19,000 clones, 75% to 85% seen once. The sample here was unsorted PBMCs, taken at the start of antiretroviral therapy. The source is a man between 25 and 39 years old with HIV. This chain uses TRBV14 with TRBJ2-7; weak D call: TRBD2 (6 bases). CDR3 DNA sequence: TGTGCCAGCATGAAGGGAGGAGGCCACGAGCAGTACTTC. It yields the protein CASMKGGGHEQYF.